This TCR beta chain was observed in a study of CD8 T cells in ankylosing spondylitis. Study-wide points: From matched ankylosing spondylitis synovial fluid, disease-linked clones were reportedly recovered at significantly enriched levels. Clones linked with disease were CD8+ and fairly uncommon in the peripheral blood. A TCR beta motif of fewer than ten highly homologous variants appeared characteristic of ankylosing spondylitis blood.

This clonotype was found many times. Its antigen remains unknown. TCRdb analysed the 5' RACE reads with MiXCR anew, one entry per CDR3 protein. The sample has 500,000 to 650,000 distinct CDR3 sequences, about 5.2% seen once; the top ten hold roughly 3.3%. This clonotype was obtained from a male donor with ankylosing spondylitis. The sequenced sample was blood, either unsorted or a sorted T cell fraction (not recorded which).

The CDR3 is CSARDEAGGEQYF. The CDR3 coding sequence is TGCAGTGCTAGAGATGAGGCAGGGGGCGAGCAGTACTTC. The chain carries TRBV20-1 and TRBJ2-7; 7 nucleotides line up with TRBD1. The CDR3 length is 13 residues. Per germline, CDR1 DFQATT and CDR2 SNEGSKA (reference sequence). V trimming: 0 bases; J trimming: 6 bases; junction bases outside the gene matches: 5.